This T cell receptor (beta chain) comes out of a study of STAT5B mutations in CD4+ large granular lymphocyte leukemia. The germline V and J ends were trimmed by 4 bases and 0 bases, with 0 bases remaining between them. The CDR3 is 12 residues long. The germline V gene encodes CDR1 MNHEY and CDR2 SMNVEV (reference sequence). Measured with immunoSEQ multiplex PCR; TCRdb has only the in-frame clones, and not every one. Of several thousand clones in the sample, approximately 80% are singletons; the top ten hold around 71%. General study results and limits: Patient CD4-sorted repertoires looked more clonal than healthy CD4+ repertoires, even without putative leukemic clones.

Concerning this clone: Antigen unknown.

This TCR was sampled from a woman in her sixties with CD4+ T-cell large granular lymphocyte leukemia. The chain uses TRBV27 and TRBJ2-2; D remains unclear. The sample comprised PBMCs. CDR3 nucleotides: TGTGCCAGCAGTTCGAACACCGGGGAGCTGTTTTTT. Translated: CASSSNTGELFF.